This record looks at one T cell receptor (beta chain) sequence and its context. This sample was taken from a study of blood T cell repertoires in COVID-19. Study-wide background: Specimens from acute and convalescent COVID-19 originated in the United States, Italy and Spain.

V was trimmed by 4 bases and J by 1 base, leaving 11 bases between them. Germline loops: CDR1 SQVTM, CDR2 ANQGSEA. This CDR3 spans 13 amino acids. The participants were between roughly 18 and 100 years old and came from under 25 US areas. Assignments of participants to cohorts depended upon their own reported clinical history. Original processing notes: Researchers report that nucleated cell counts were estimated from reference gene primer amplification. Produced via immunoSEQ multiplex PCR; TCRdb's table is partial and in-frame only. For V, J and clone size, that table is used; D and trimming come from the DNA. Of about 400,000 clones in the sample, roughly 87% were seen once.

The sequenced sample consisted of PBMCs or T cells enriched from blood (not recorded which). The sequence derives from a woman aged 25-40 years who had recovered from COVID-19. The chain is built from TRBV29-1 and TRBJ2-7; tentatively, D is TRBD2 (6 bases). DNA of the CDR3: TGCAGCGTTGGTCTACGGGGGTCCTACGAGCAGTACTTC. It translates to CSVGLRGSYEQYF.